This TCR beta chain stems from a study of stem cell transplantation in POMP-related autoinflammatory disease. Study-wide points: In patients with PRAID, every analyzed T-cell subset tended to show lower diversity and higher clonality. Fewer unique TRB V-J gene pairings were identified in patients with PRAID.

Remarks on this clone: Its target is unknown.

Sequenced by immunoSEQ multiplex PCR; TCRdb stores in-frame clones only, minus some. The sample contains about 11,000 clones, about 87% of which appear only once. This sequence was found in a human donor with POMP-related autoinflammation and immune dysregulation (PRAID). This sample comprised CD8+ T cells from PBMCs, obtained before stem cell transplantation.

CDR3 coding DNA: TGTGCCAGCAGTGAAGCGGGACAGTCTGACGGTAGGGGCGGGGAGCTGTTTTTT. Its protein is CASSEAGQSDGRGGELFF. This rearrangement joins TRBV2 to TRBJ2-2, with 7 bases fitting TRBD1. CDR1 is SNHLY and CDR2 is FYNNEI in the germline V gene. The trim removed 0 bases at V and 7 bases at J, leaving 14 bases unmatched. This CDR3 contains 18 residues.